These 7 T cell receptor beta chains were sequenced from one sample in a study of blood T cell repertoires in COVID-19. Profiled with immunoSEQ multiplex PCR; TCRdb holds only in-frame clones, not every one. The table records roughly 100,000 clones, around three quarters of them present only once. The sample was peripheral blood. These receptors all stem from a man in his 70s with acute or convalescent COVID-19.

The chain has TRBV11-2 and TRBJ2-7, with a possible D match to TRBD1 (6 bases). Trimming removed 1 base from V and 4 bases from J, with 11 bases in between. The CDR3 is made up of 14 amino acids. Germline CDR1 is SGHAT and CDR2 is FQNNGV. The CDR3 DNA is TGTGCCAGCAGCTTAGGACTACAGGGATACGAGCAGTACTTC. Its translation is CASSLGLQGYEQYF. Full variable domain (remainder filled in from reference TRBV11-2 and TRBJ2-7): EAGVAQSPRYKIIEKRQSVAFWCNPISGHATLYWYQQILGQGPKLLIQFQNNGVVDDSQLPKDRFSAERLKGVDSTLKIQPAKLEDSAVYLCASSLGLQGYEQYFGPGTRLTVT.

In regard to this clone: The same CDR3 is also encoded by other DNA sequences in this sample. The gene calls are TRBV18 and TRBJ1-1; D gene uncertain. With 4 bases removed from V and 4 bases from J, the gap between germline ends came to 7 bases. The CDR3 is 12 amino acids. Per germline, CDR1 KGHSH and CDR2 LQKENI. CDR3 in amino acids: CASSLWATEAFF. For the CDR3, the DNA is TGTGCCAGCTCACTTTGGGCCACTGAAGCTTTCTTT. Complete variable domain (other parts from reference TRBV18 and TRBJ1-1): NAGVMQNPRHLVRRRGQEARLRCSPMKGHSHVYWYRQLPEEGLKFMVYLQKENIIDESGMPKERFSAEFPKEGPSILRIQQVVRGDSAAYFCASSLWATEAFFGQGTRLTVV.

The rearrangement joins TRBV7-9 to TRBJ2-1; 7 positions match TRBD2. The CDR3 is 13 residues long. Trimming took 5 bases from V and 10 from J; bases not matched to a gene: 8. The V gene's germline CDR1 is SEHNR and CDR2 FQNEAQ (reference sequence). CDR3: CASSPPAGVEQFF. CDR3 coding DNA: TGTGCCAGCAGCCCTCCTGCGGGAGTCGAGCAGTTCTTC. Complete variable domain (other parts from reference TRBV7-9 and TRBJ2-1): DTGVSQNPRHKITKRGQNVTFRCDPISEHNRLYWYRQTLGQGPEFLTYFQNEAQLEKSRLLSDRFSAERPKGSFSTLEIQRTEQGDSAMYLCASSPPAGVEQFFGPGTRLTVL.

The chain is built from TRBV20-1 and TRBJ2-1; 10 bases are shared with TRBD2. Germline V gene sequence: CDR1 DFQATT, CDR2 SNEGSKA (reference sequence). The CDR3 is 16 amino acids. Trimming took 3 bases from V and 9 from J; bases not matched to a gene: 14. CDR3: CSASRGPSGSGGEQFF. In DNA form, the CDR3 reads TGCAGTGCTAGTAGAGGGCCTAGCGGGAGTGGGGGTGAGCAGTTCTTC.

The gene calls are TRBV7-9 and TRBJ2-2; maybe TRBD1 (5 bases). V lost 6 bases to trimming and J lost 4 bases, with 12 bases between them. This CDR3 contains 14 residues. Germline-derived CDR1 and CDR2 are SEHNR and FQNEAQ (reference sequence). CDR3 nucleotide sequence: TGTGCCAGCAGTGAAACAGGATCCACCGGGGAGCTGTTTTTT. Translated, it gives CASSETGSTGELFF.

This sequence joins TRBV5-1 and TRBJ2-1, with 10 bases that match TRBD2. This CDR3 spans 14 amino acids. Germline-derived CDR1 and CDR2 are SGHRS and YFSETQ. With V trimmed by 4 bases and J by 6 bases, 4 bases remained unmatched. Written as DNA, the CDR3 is TGCGCCAGCAGCGTCCTAGCGGGAGCCAATGAGCAGTTCTTC. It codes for CASSVLAGANEQFF.

CDR3 sequence reads: CASSDIGLADYNEQFF. As DNA, the CDR3 is TGTGCCAGCAGTGATATCGGACTAGCGGATTACAATGAGCAGTTCTTC. The V gene is TRBV2, the J gene TRBJ2-1, with 10 nucleotides matching TRBD2. CDR3 length equals 16 residues. With 3 bases clipped from V and 4 bases from J, the junction kept 6 bases outside the gene matches. Germline-derived CDR1 and CDR2 are SNHLY and FYNNEI.